Each of the 15 T cell receptor beta chains below was sequenced from the same sample in a study of blood T cell repertoires in COVID-19. Generated by immunoSEQ multiplex PCR, the TCRdb table keeps only in-frame clones and is missing some. This table holds 93,000 or so clones, nearly 85% found once. Sequenced: peripheral blood. The receptors were sampled from a human donor in a cohort sampled during active or convalescent COVID-19.

The rearrangement uses TRBV9 and TRBJ1-3, with 7 bases that match TRBD1. The V gene's germline CDR1 is SGDLS and CDR2 YYNGEE. The CDR3 contains 15 residues. V lost 0 bases, J lost 1 base, and 1 base stayed unmatched. The CDR3 DNA is TGTGCCAGCAGCGTAGGGGACAGTTCTGGAAACACCATATATTTT. Translated: CASSVGDSSGNTIYF. The whole variable domain, filled in from reference TRBV9 and TRBJ1-3, reads DSGVTQTPKHLITATGQRVTLRCSPRSGDLSVYWYQQSLDQGLQFLIQYYNGEERAKGNILERFSAQQFPDLHSELNLSSLELGDSALYFCASSVGDSSGNTIYFGEGSWLTVV.

V and J are TRBV9 and TRBJ1-2, with 10 nucleotides matching TRBD1. Unmatched junction bases numbered 6, after V lost 3 bases and J lost 4 bases. The CDR3 totals 15 residues. Germline CDR1 SGDLS, CDR2 YYNGEE. The CDR3 reads CASSEGTGAAYGYTF. The CDR3 nucleotides read TGTGCCAGCAGCGAGGGGACAGGGGCAGCCTATGGCTACACCTTC.

The V and J genes are TRBV5-1 and TRBJ2-1, with TRBD1 identical over 10 bases. This CDR3 comprises 15 residues. The V gene end was trimmed by 3 bases and the J gene end by 7 bases; junction bases not matched to a gene: 7. Germline V gene lookup returns CDR1 SGHRS and CDR2 YFSETQ. This CDR3 reads CASSWRGTGVNEQFF. The CDR3 coding sequence is TGCGCCAGCAGCTGGCGCGGGACAGGGGTAAATGAGCAGTTCTTC.

This chain connects TRBV5-1 to TRBJ2-5; the D gene is possibly TRBD1 (5 bases). CDR3 length equals 14 residues. CDR1 is SGHRS, CDR2 YFSETQ, per germline. Deletions cut 2 bases from V and 2 bases from J, with 10 bases between. The CDR3: CASSFQGLQETQYF. The CDR3 nucleotides are TGCGCCAGCAGCTTCCAGGGTTTGCAAGAGACCCAGTACTTC. The variable domain in full, completed from reference TRBV5-1 and TRBJ2-5, reads KAGVTQTPRYLIKTRGQQVTLSCSPISGHRSVSWYQQTPGQGLQFLFEYFSETQRNKGNFPGRFSGRQFSNSRSEMNVSTLELGDSALYLCASSFQGLQETQYFGPGTRLLVL.

The chain couples TRBV29-1 to TRBJ1-1; D perhaps matches TRBD1 (5 bases). CDR1 is SQVTM, CDR2 ANQGSEA, per germline. CDR3 length: 13 amino acids. V dropped 6 bases and J dropped 1 base, with 12 bases sitting between them. CDR3 sequence: CSVGEGGNTEAFF. The CDR3, as DNA: TGCAGCGTGGGGGAGGGCGGGAACACTGAAGCTTTCTTT.

In this sample, this clone turned up a few times. J is TRBJ1-2 and V is TRBV7-9; possible D gene TRBD1, 6 bases. Trimming took off 1 base at V and 3 bases at J, with 15 bases between the two ends. There are 16 residues in the CDR3. Germline CDR1 SEHNR, CDR2 FQNEAQ (reference sequence). CDR3 protein: CASSLERTGRYYGYTF. As DNA, the CDR3 is TGTGCCAGCAGCTTAGAAAGAACAGGGAGATACTATGGCTACACCTTC.

This clone occurred a few times. This chain links TRBV7-2 with TRBJ1-4; possible D gene TRBD1, 6 bases. V lost 1 base and J lost 10, with 13 bases in between. Germline V gene sequence: CDR1 SGHTA, CDR2 FQGNSA. This CDR3 is built from 14 residues. The CDR3 reads CASSLEQGGGKLFF. DNA for the CDR3: TGTGCCAGCAGCTTAGAACAGGGAGGGGGAAAACTGTTTTTT.

The chain links TRBV4-2 to TRBJ1-3; TRBD1 is a possible D gene (5 bases). CDR1 and CDR2 from the germline V gene are LGHNA and YNFKEQ. V lost 0 bases and J lost 4, with 7 bases in between. The length of the CDR3 is 14 residues. CDR3: CASSQEGPGNTIYF. The CDR3 DNA is TGTGCCAGCAGCCAAGAGGGGCCCGGAAACACCATATATTTT.

This clone was counted a single time. V is TRBV5-1 and J is TRBJ1-2, with D maybe TRBD1 (6 bases). CDR3 length equals 17 residues. Trimming cost V 4 bases and J 1 base, with 20 bases left between them. Germline V gives CDR1 SGHRS, CDR2 YFSETQ. In nucleotides, the CDR3 is TGCGCCAGCAGCCCAGGGACAAACACTCGGAGTAACTATGGCTACACCTTC. Its protein product is CASSPGTNTRSNYGYTF.

In this sample, this clone turned up a few times. The V gene is TRBV19, the J gene TRBJ1-5, with D unclear. In germline, CDR1 is LNHDA, CDR2 SQIVND (reference sequence). Trimming took 3 bases from V and 2 from J, leaving 8 bases between them. There are 14 residues in the CDR3. Written as DNA, the CDR3 is TGTGCCAGTAGTATGTCGGGTGGCAATCAGCCCCAGCATTTT. Amino acid sequence: CASSMSGGNQPQHF.

V and J are TRBV5-8 and TRBJ1-6, with no clear D. The CDR3 covers 14 residues. V lost 2 bases and J 5 bases, leaving 8 bases between the germline ends. The germline V gene encodes CDR1 SGHTS and CDR2 YDEGEE. For the CDR3, the DNA is TGTGCCAGCAGCTTAAGAACAGATAATTCACCCCTCCACTTT. Amino acids: CASSLRTDNSPLHF.

The chain carries TRBV19 and TRBJ1-2, with a possible D match to TRBD1 (5 bases). The CDR3 covers 13 residues. The germline CDR1 and CDR2 sequences are LNHDA and SQIVND (reference sequence). Between the trimmed V and J ends, which lost 3 bases and 7 bases, there was a span of 12 bases. In DNA, the CDR3 is TGTGCCAGTAGTATTGGCAGGGATCTTGGCTACACCTTC. Encoded protein: CASSIGRDLGYTF.

This rearrangement joins TRBV5-5 to TRBJ1-6, with 10 nucleotides matching TRBD1. From germline, CDR1 is SGHKS and CDR2 YYEKEE (reference sequence). Losses at the gene ends were 6 bases for V and 5 bases for J; bases not matched to a gene: 8. The CDR3 has 16 residues. The CDR3 is CASTPDRGGNNSPLHF. The CDR3 DNA reads TGTGCCAGCACCCCGGACAGGGGGGGTAATAATTCACCCCTCCACTTT.

The chain has TRBV7-3 and TRBJ1-6, with D possibly TRBD1 on 5 matching bases. Trimming pared 2 bases from V and 7 bases from J, leaving 6 bases between. CDR1 and CDR2 from the germline V gene are SGHTA and FQGTGA. This CDR3 region has 13 residues. CDR3 DNA sequence: TGTGCCAGCAGCTTAGACAGCAATTCACCCCTCCACTTT. This translates into CASSLDSNSPLHF.

V gene TRBV5-4 combines with J gene TRBJ1-1; a possible D gene is TRBD1 (5 bases). V lost 3 bases to trimming and J lost 5 bases, with 14 bases between them. The CDR3 contains 14 residues. Germline V CDR1 and CDR2: SGHNT, YYREEE (reference sequence). The CDR3 spells CASSSDPGGTEAFF. CDR3 in DNA: TGTGCCAGCAGCTCGGACCCTGGGGGGACTGAAGCTTTCTTT.